The 12 T cell receptor beta chains below were found in one sample sequenced in a study of T cells after yellow fever vaccination. TCRdb processed the 5' RACE reads anew with MiXCR; each CDR3 protein has one entry. The sample has approximately 70,000 distinct CDR3 sequences, 7.3% seen once. Sample: CD8+ T cells sorted from PBMCs, taken around 10 days after the first yellow fever vaccination. The source of these receptors is a young man who received the YFV17D yellow fever vaccine.

This clonotype has a handful of counts. This chain links TRBV20-1 with TRBJ1-2; D possibly corresponds to TRBD1 (5 bases). CDR3 size: 12 residues. Trimming stripped 6 bases from V and 13 bases from J, with 21 bases between. Germline V lookup: CDR1 DFQATT, CDR2 SNEGSKA (reference sequence). CDR3 bases: TGCAGTGCCCCTTACCCCAAGACAGACACCACCTTC. Amino acid sequence: CSAPYPKTDTTF.

The gene calls are TRBV9 and TRBJ2-2, with D perhaps TRBD1 or TRBD2 (5 bases each). V was pared by 0 bases and J by 0 bases, with 12 bases between. The germline gives CDR1 SGDLS, CDR2 YYNGEE. CDR3 size: 17 residues. DNA for the CDR3: TGTGCCAGCAGCGTAGCTACGAGGGGCGCGAACACCGGGGAGCTGTTTTTT. Protein sequence: CASSVATRGANTGELFF.

This clonotype has at least ten counts. The chain combines TRBV12-3 or TRBV12-4 with TRBJ2-5, with 8 bases lining up with TRBD2. V lost 7 bases, J lost 5 bases, and 3 bases stayed unmatched. CDR3 length: 12 amino acids. CDR3 bases: TGTGCCAGCACCGCGGGGGGTGAGACCCAGTACTTC. Its translation is CASTAGGETQYF.

J is TRBJ2-1 and V is TRBV6-2 or TRBV6-3; TRBD2 matches 7 bases. V shed 8 bases and J 4 bases; nucleotides not matched to a gene: 2. Germline V gives CDR1 MNHEY, CDR2 SVGEGT. CDR3 length: 12 residues. As DNA, the CDR3 is TGTGCCAGCGGAGCGGGGTACAATGAGCAGTTCTTC. Translated, it gives CASGAGYNEQFF.

This clonotype was seen more than once but under ten times. The V and J genes are TRBV28 and TRBJ2-3; D not certain. The CDR3 has 16 residues. Germline V lookup: CDR1 MDHEN, CDR2 SYDVKM. The V end lost 1 base, the J end lost 1 base, and 12 bases lay between the germline ends. The CDR3 loop is CASSLSSPGGTDTQYF. The CDR3, as DNA: TGTGCCAGCAGTTTATCTAGTCCTGGGGGCACAGATACGCAGTATTTT.

The V and J genes are TRBV7-9 and TRBJ2-2; D is unresolved. Germline V gene sequence: CDR1 SEHNR, CDR2 FQNEAQ (reference sequence). V was cut by 4 bases and J by 3 bases, with 9 bases left in between. The CDR3 covers 14 residues. DNA of the CDR3: TGTGCCAGCAGCTCAAACCGGGACACCGGGGAGCTGTTTTTT. This gives the protein CASSSNRDTGELFF.

This clonotype was detected many times. The chain links TRBV3-1 to TRBJ2-1; 9 bases line up with TRBD1. Germline V lookup: CDR1 LGHDT, CDR2 YNNKEL (reference sequence). CDR3 size: 14 residues. The V segment lost 4 bases and the J segment 9 bases; nucleotides outside the gene matches: 7. The CDR3 reads CASSLGTGISEQFF. The CDR3 DNA reads as TGTGCCAGCAGCCTCGGGACAGGGATTAGTGAGCAGTTCTTC.

Many counts were recorded for this clonotype. The rearrangement uses TRBV11-1 and TRBJ2-3; 10 nucleotides match TRBD1. The CDR3 runs 19 residues. The germline V gene has CDR1 SGHAT and CDR2 FQDESV (reference sequence). V lost 1 base and J lost 5; bases outside the gene matches: 15. CDR3 in DNA: TGTGCCAGCAGCTTAGGATCATGGGAGTCGGGACAGGGGCAAGATACGCAGTATTTT. Its translation is CASSLGSWESGQGQDTQYF.

This chain connects TRBV25-1 to TRBJ1-1; perhaps TRBD1 as D (5 bases). The CDR3 is 14 residues long. The V gene lost 6 bases and the J gene lost 4 bases, with 15 bases spanning the gap. Germline assignment: CDR1 MGHDK and CDR2 SYGVNS. The CDR3 sequence: CASSEPGVSTEAFF. CDR3 coding DNA: TGTGCCAGCAGCGAACCGGGGGTGAGCACTGAAGCTTTCTTT. The variable domain in full, completed from reference TRBV25-1 and TRBJ1-1, reads EADIYQTPRYLVIGTGKKITLECSQTMGHDKMYWYQQDPGMELHLIHYSYGVNSTEKGDLSSESTVSRIRTEHFPLTLESARPSHTSQYLCASSEPGVSTEAFFGQGTRLTVV.

This clonotype was seen repeatedly, ten times or more. This chain connects TRBV20-1 to TRBJ2-3, with 11 bases matching TRBD2. The CDR3 has 15 residues. Germline loops: CDR1 DFQATT, CDR2 SNEGSKA (reference sequence). J was trimmed by 4 bases and V by 3 bases; bases with no gene match: 6. The CDR3 bases are TGCAGTGCTAGTACTAGCGGGGGAGGGGCAGATACGCAGTATTTT. Its protein product is CSASTSGGGADTQYF.

Ten or more counts support this clonotype. This sequence joins TRBV5-6 and TRBJ2-1, with TRBD1 matching over 8 bases. The germline CDR1 and CDR2 sequences are SGHDT and YYEEEE. The CDR3 length is 15 residues. V lost 5 bases and J lost 0; bases outside the gene matches: 4. DNA for the CDR3: TGTGCCAGCAGACCCACAGGGGGCTCCTACAATGAGCAGTTCTTC. The encoded protein is CASRPTGGSYNEQFF.

The genes are TRBV5-5 and TRBJ2-1; TRBD1 agrees at 7 bases. V lost 7 bases, J lost 5 bases, and 9 bases stayed unmatched. Germline lookup yields CDR1 SGHKS and CDR2 YYEKEE (reference sequence). The CDR3 totals 14 residues. The CDR3 DNA is TGTGCCAGCGGCCCCCGGGGACAGCACAATGAGCAGTTCTTC. It codes for CASGPRGQHNEQFF. Full variable domain (rest looked up from reference TRBV5-5 and TRBJ2-1): DAGVTQSPTHLIKTRGQQVTLRCSPISGHKSVSWYQQVLGQGPQFIFQYYEKEERGRGNFPDRFSARQFPNYSSELNVNALLLGDSALYLCASGPRGQHNEQFFGPGTRLTVL.